What follows is one T cell receptor beta chain and its context. This clone has only one observation. Its antigen is still unknown. Base qualities are not at hand, and no much larger clone is one base apart. The V and J ends are trimmed by 0 bases and 8 bases, leaving 10 bases between them. Taken from cysteine to phenylalanine, the CDR3 has 13 residues. CDR3 DNA only is kept here, 39 bases in frame from base 1. CDR1 and CDR2 are drawn from the germline V gene: SGHAT, FQNNGV. These data originate in a study of blood T cell repertoires in COVID-19 (TCRdb year 2020). Study-level background: Samples from collaborators originated in the United States, Italy and Spain and spanned both the acute and convalescent phases of COVID-19. The prospective study material was composed of cDNA or gDNA derived from T cells, B-cell-depleted T cells, or PBMCs. Deeply sampled blood TCRbeta repertoires from subjects exposed to, actively infected with, or recovered from COVID-19 were included in the dataset. The repertoires were released in a freely available public database meant as a resource for research on the immune response to SARS-CoV-2. Samples were obtained from the ongoing ImmuneRACE study (first 160 participants) and from over 1,000 subjects provided by 6 global collaborators. A de-identified subject ID, COVID-19 status, age in years and sex were almost always included in the sample metadata. Where available, HLA class I and class II types were taken from metadata supplied by the sample provider and were not determined by assay-based typing. Beyond this particular receptor, the publication reports: Clinical and demographic metadata were provided uncurated, with the amount varying by source and participant.

TCRbeta CDR3 regions were amplified from genomic DNA by means of the immunoSEQ Assay, a bias-controlled multiplex PCR. Processing in the source paper ran as follows. The number of nucleated cells in each sample was estimated by amplification of reference gene primers within the assay. Sequence reads were collapsed and filtered to measure the absolute abundance of every unique TCRbeta CDR3 rearrangement. Productive Simpson clonality was computed per sample as the square root of Simpson's diversity index over productive rearrangements. The immuneACCESS repertoire file appears here via TCRdb, limited to in-frame rearrangements. These files lack a portion of the clones; in checked studies, under half of the deficit traces to unresolved V genes, and the cause of the others is not known. V and J calls and clone size are as listed in that table; D and trimming were resolved from the DNA. The sample records about 330,000 clones, around 92% of which are singletons. Together, the top ten hold 6.4% of the sample.

Another Seattle source contributed samples from volunteer blood donors who had recovered from COVID-19. The collaborating institutions used their own protocols to collect whole blood in K2EDTA tubes. For TCRbeta analysis, collaborators shipped samples in one of three forms: frozen whole blood, isolated PBMCs, or DNA extracted from either of those sample types. The TCR comes from a man aged 18 to 29 who had recovered from COVID-19. The sequence is built from TRBV11-2 and TRBJ1-2; the D gene is unclear. The specimen sequenced was peripheral blood. The DNA sequence reads TGTGCCAGCAGCTTAGAGGGAGGAAGGGGCTACACCTTC. It encodes CASSLEGGRGYTF.